The T cell receptor (beta chain) described here comes from a study of somatic mutations in cytotoxic T cells in rheumatoid arthritis. The control group consisted of 15 to 20 healthy blood donors, whose median age was roughly 54 years (range about 21-80) and of whom over 50% were female. General study results and limits: Rheumatoid arthritis patients showed slight TRBV07 underrepresentation, unadjusted for multiple comparisons.

Method: immunoSEQ multiplex PCR; TCRdb's copy keeps in-frame clones and lacks some. Of more than 35,000 clones listed, less than 85% are singletons. Worth noting for this clone: The target antigen is unknown.

The CDR3 sequence is 13 residues long. The V end lost 3 bases, the J end lost 3 bases, and 10 bases lay between the germline ends. In germline, CDR1 is SGHRS, CDR2 YFSETQ. The chain is built from TRBV5-1 and TRBJ2-7; D might be TRBD1 (5 bases). The receptor was derived from a man in his forties or fifties in good health. Input material: CD8+ T cells sorted from blood. CDR3 DNA sequence: TGCGCCAGCAGCTCGGACACCCTCTACGAGCAGTACTTC. Its protein product is CASSSDTLYEQYF. The full variable domain, its missing parts supplied by reference TRBV5-1 and TRBJ2-7, is KAGVTQTPRYLIKTRGQQVTLSCSPISGHRSVSWYQQTPGQGLQFLFEYFSETQRNKGNFPGRFSGRQFSNSRSEMNVSTLELGDSALYLCASSSDTLYEQYFGPGTRLTVT.